This T cell receptor beta chain was captured by sequencing in a study of beta chain features in type 1 diabetes. Germline V gene lookup returns CDR1 GTSNPN and CDR2 SVGIG (reference sequence). The CDR3 runs 13 residues. V was pared by 4 bases and J by 0 bases, with 7 bases between. cDNA synthesis used the whole RNA isolate, giving expressed TCRB sequences. The method was immunoSEQ multiplex PCR; TCRdb's version includes in-frame clones alone and lacks a portion of them. The table has about 140,000 clones, around 7% seen once. There are a few counts of this clone. The sample carries other DNA sequences with the same CDR3.

This chain connects TRBV30 to TRBJ1-5, with D perhaps matching TRBD1 (5 bases). Sequencing was done on a sample of central memory CD4+ T cells from blood. This receptor was identified in a woman aged 25 to 39 in good health. CDR3 nucleotides: TGTGCCTGGAATCAGGGTAGCAATCAGCCCCAGCATTTT. Its translation: CAWNQGSNQPQHF. The full variable domain, with the rest looked up from reference TRBV30 and TRBJ1-5, is SQTIHQWPATLVQPVGSPLSLECTVEGTSNPNLYWYRQAAGRGLQLLFYSVGIGQISSEVPQNLSASRPQDRQFILSSKKLLLSDSGFYLCAWNQGSNQPQHFGDGTRLSIL.